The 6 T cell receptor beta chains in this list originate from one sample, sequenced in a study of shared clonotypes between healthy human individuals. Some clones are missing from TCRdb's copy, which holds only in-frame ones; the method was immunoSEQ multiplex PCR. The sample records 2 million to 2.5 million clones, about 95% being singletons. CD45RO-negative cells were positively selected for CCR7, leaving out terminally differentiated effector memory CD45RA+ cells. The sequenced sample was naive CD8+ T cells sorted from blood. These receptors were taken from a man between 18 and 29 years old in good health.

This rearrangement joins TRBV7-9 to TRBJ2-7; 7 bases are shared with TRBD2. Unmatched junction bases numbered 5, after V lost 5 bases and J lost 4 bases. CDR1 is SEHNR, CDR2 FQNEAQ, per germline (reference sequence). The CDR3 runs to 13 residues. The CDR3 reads CASSAGGGYEQYF. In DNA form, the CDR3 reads TGTGCCAGCAGCGCGGGCGGGGGATACGAGCAGTACTTC.

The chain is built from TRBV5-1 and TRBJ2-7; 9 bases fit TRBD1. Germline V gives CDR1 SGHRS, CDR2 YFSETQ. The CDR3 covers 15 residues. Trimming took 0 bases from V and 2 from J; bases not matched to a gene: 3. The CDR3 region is CASSLGTGETYEQYF. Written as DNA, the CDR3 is TGCGCCAGCAGCTTGGGGACAGGGGAAACCTACGAGCAGTACTTC.

CDR3 DNA: TGTGCCAGCAGCGCCGACCGGGACAGCTCCTACGAGCAGTACTTC. Its translation: CASSADRDSSYEQYF. The chain couples TRBV5-5 to TRBJ2-7; the match to TRBD1 covers 7 bases. The CDR3 spans 15 residues. Germline CDR1 and CDR2: SGHKS and YYEKEE (reference sequence). V was clipped by 4 bases and J by 0 bases; unmatched bases: 7.

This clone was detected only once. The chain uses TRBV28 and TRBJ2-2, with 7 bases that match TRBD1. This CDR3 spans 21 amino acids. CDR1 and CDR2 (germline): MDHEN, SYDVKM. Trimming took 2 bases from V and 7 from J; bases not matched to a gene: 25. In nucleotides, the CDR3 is TGTGCCAGCAGTTTAAGAGGGTTTTGGGACGCGACAGGGAATCCGGTCGGGGAGCTGTTTTTT. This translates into CASSLRGFWDATGNPVGELFF.

The CDR3 is CASSQEDGGGRLEQFF. The CDR3 nucleotides are TGTGCCAGCAGCCAAGAGGACGGGGGGGGCCGGTTAGAGCAGTTCTTC. This chain joins TRBV4-2 and TRBJ2-1; 8 positions agree with TRBD2. The CDR3 runs to 16 residues. Trimming at V came to 0 bases and at J to 10 bases, leaving 11 bases not matched to a gene. Germline values: CDR1 LGHNA, CDR2 YNFKEQ.

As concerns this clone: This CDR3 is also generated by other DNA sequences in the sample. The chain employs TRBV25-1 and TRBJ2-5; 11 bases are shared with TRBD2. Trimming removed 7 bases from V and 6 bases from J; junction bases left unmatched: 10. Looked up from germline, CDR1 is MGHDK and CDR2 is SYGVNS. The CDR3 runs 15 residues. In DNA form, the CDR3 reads TGTGCCAGCACTGTAGCGGGAGGGCCTGGGAAGACCCAGTACTTC. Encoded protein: CASTVAGGPGKTQYF.